These T cell receptor beta chains were read from a single sample in a study of blood T cell repertoires in COVID-19. Generated by immunoSEQ multiplex PCR, the TCRdb table keeps only in-frame clones and is missing some. Among approximately 120,000 clones listed, about 85% were seen once. Material: peripheral blood. These receptors came from a woman at least 80 years old with acute or convalescent COVID-19. The CDR3 runs from the conserved cysteine through the conserved F or W. Each record gives: D gene, clone size, J gene, V gene, CDR3 protein, CDR3 DNA. A D gene is named only where the DNA matches it firmly. The size field is filled for only some rows; it gives once, few, many or a size class.

d_call: TRBD1; clone_size: NA; j_call: TRBJ2-3; v_call: TRBV7-3; cdr3_aa: CASSYRGGTDTQYF; cdr3_nt: TGTGCCAGCAGCTACAGGGGTGGCACAGATACGCAGTATTTT
d_call: NA; clone_size: NA; j_call: TRBJ2-1; v_call: TRBV6-5; cdr3_aa: CASSYFSGSSYNEQFF; cdr3_nt: TGTGCCAGCAGTTACTTCAGCGGTAGCTCCTACAATGAGCAGTTCTTC
d_call: NA; clone_size: NA; j_call: TRBJ2-5; v_call: TRBV7-9; cdr3_aa: CASSLMDLKGWKETQYF; cdr3_nt: TGTGCCAGCAGCTTAATGGACTTGAAGGGTTGGAAAGAGACCCAGTACTTC
d_call: NA; clone_size: NA; j_call: TRBJ1-1; v_call: TRBV7-8; cdr3_aa: CASSRGVEAFF; cdr3_nt: TGTGCCAGCAGCCGCGGTGTTGAAGCTTTCTTT
d_call: NA; clone_size: NA; j_call: TRBJ1-1; v_call: TRBV11-1; cdr3_aa: CASSLFQGTNTEAFF; cdr3_nt: TGTGCCAGCAGCTTATTTCAGGGAACGAACACTGAAGCTTTCTTT
d_call: NA; clone_size: NA; j_call: TRBJ2-3; v_call: TRBV5-1; cdr3_aa: CASSLEGRPGTDTQYF; cdr3_nt: TGCGCCAGCAGCTTGGAAGGCAGGCCTGGCACAGATACGCAGTATTTT
d_call: NA; clone_size: NA; j_call: TRBJ1-1; v_call: TRBV28; cdr3_aa: CASILNTEAFF; cdr3_nt: TGTGCCAGCATCTTGAACACTGAAGCTTTCTTT
d_call: TRBD1; clone_size: NA; j_call: TRBJ1-1; v_call: TRBV18; cdr3_aa: CASSPPGYTRQGEAFF; cdr3_nt: TGTGCCAGCTCACCACCGGGATACACCCGACAGGGTGAAGCTTTCTTT
d_call: NA; clone_size: NA; j_call: TRBJ1-2; v_call: TRBV28; cdr3_aa: CASTLGDYGYTF; cdr3_nt: TGTGCCAGCACCCTCGGGGACTATGGCTACACCTTC
d_call: NA; clone_size: NA; j_call: TRBJ1-1; v_call: TRBV7-9; cdr3_aa: CASSLNSLNTEAFF; cdr3_nt: TGTGCCAGCAGCTTAAACAGTTTGAACACTGAAGCTTTCTTT
d_call: TRBD1; clone_size: NA; j_call: TRBJ1-1; v_call: TRBV10-3; cdr3_aa: CAISESWAGTAEAFF; cdr3_nt: TGTGCCATCAGTGAGTCCTGGGCGGGGACAGCCGAAGCTTTCTTT
d_call: TRBD1; clone_size: NA; j_call: TRBJ1-2; v_call: TRBV7-2; cdr3_aa: CASSSQGQSSYGYTF; cdr3_nt: TGTGCCAGCAGCTCGCAGGGACAGTCTTCCTATGGCTACACCTTC
d_call: TRBD2; clone_size: NA; j_call: TRBJ2-3; v_call: TRBV3-1/TRBV3-2; cdr3_aa: CASSRGLAGGQDTQYF; cdr3_nt: TGTGCCAGCAGCCGAGGACTAGCGGGGGGGCAAGATACGCAGTATTTT
d_call: NA; clone_size: NA; j_call: TRBJ1-2; v_call: TRBV6-5; cdr3_aa: CASSSGVVGYTF; cdr3_nt: TGTGCCAGCAGTTCAGGGGTCGTTGGCTACACCTTC
d_call: NA; clone_size: NA; j_call: TRBJ1-2; v_call: TRBV12-5; cdr3_aa: CASGLGSRDKYPGSYTF; cdr3_nt: TGTGCTAGTGGTTTGGGTTCTAGGGACAAATACCCGGGAAGCTACACCTTC
d_call: NA; clone_size: NA; j_call: TRBJ2-1; v_call: TRBV4-3; cdr3_aa: CASSPSVASSYNEQFF; cdr3_nt: TGCGCCAGCAGCCCCTCGGTGGCTAGCTCCTACAATGAGCAGTTCTTC
d_call: TRBD1; clone_size: NA; j_call: TRBJ1-3; v_call: TRBV5-1; cdr3_aa: CASSSGTVSPDKIYF; cdr3_nt: TGCGCCAGCAGCTCCGGGACAGTCTCCCCGGACAAAATATATTTT
d_call: NA; clone_size: NA; j_call: TRBJ1-2; v_call: TRBV24-1; cdr3_aa: CATSDLGRGNYGYTF; cdr3_nt: TGTGCCACCAGTGATTTGGGGAGGGGAAACTATGGCTACACCTTC
d_call: NA; clone_size: NA; j_call: TRBJ1-1; v_call: TRBV28; cdr3_aa: CAVTGGLVNTEAFF; cdr3_nt: TGTGCCGTTACAGGTGGGCTGGTGAACACTGAAGCTTTCTTT
d_call: NA; clone_size: NA; j_call: TRBJ1-2; v_call: TRBV28; cdr3_aa: CASSFRDTRSVGYTF; cdr3_nt: TGTGCCAGCAGTTTCCGGGACACCCGATCGGTGGGCTACACCTTC
d_call: NA; clone_size: NA; j_call: TRBJ1-4; v_call: TRBV2; cdr3_aa: CASTRSGSREKLFF; cdr3_nt: TGTGCCAGCACCCGGTCAGGTTCGCGTGAAAAACTGTTTTTT
d_call: NA; clone_size: NA; j_call: TRBJ1-1; v_call: TRBV7-9; cdr3_aa: CASRLPGGTEAFF; cdr3_nt: TGTGCCAGCCGTTTACCGGGGGGGACTGAAGCTTTCTTT
d_call: NA; clone_size: NA; j_call: TRBJ2-4; v_call: TRBV11-1; cdr3_aa: CASSLDRGGSVSDF; cdr3_nt: TGTGCCAGCAGCTTAGACAGGGGAGGTAGTGTCAGCGACTTC
d_call: NA; clone_size: once; j_call: TRBJ1-1; v_call: TRBV28; cdr3_aa: CASSLRGGANTEAFF; cdr3_nt: TGTGCCAGCAGTCTTAGGGGTGGGGCGAACACTGAAGCTTTCTTT
d_call: NA; clone_size: NA; j_call: TRBJ1-5; v_call: TRBV28; cdr3_aa: CASSSPLQGNQHF; cdr3_nt: TGTGCCAGCAGCAGTCCCTTACAGGGAAACCAGCATTTT
d_call: TRBD1; clone_size: NA; j_call: TRBJ2-1; v_call: TRBV11-2; cdr3_aa: CASSLAQGPYNEQFF; cdr3_nt: TGTGCCAGCAGCTTAGCACAGGGGCCATACAATGAGCAGTTCTTC
d_call: NA; clone_size: NA; j_call: TRBJ1-1; v_call: TRBV9; cdr3_aa: CASSYTGGEAFF; cdr3_nt: TGTGCCAGCAGCTATACAGGCGGTGAAGCTTTCTTT
d_call: NA; clone_size: NA; j_call: TRBJ2-2; v_call: TRBV15; cdr3_aa: CATSEKDGGVTGELFF; cdr3_nt: TGTGCCACCAGCGAAAAGGACGGGGGAGTAACCGGGGAGCTGTTTTTT
d_call: TRBD2; clone_size: NA; j_call: TRBJ2-3; v_call: TRBV19; cdr3_aa: CASRLGGGNSGTDTQYF; cdr3_nt: TGTGCCAGTAGGTTGGGCGGGGGGAACTCTGGCACAGATACGCAGTATTTT
d_call: NA; clone_size: NA; j_call: TRBJ1-2; v_call: TRBV11-2; cdr3_aa: CASSSGQNGYTF; cdr3_nt: TGTGCCAGCAGCTCCGGACAGAATGGCTACACCTTC
d_call: TRBD1; clone_size: NA; j_call: TRBJ1-3; v_call: TRBV4-1; cdr3_aa: CASSQDRGQSTGNTIYF; cdr3_nt: TGCGCCAGCAGCCAAGATCGGGGACAGTCTACTGGAAACACCATATATTTT
d_call: NA; clone_size: NA; j_call: TRBJ1-4; v_call: TRBV27; cdr3_aa: CASSLRRANEKLFF; cdr3_nt: TGTGCCAGCAGTTTGAGGCGGGCTAATGAAAAACTGTTTTTT
d_call: NA; clone_size: NA; j_call: TRBJ2-1; v_call: TRBV7-3; cdr3_aa: CASSLTGRNNEQFF; cdr3_nt: TGTGCCAGCAGCTTAACAGGGAGAAACAATGAGCAGTTCTTC
d_call: TRBD2; clone_size: NA; j_call: TRBJ2-1; v_call: TRBV6-5; cdr3_aa: CASSQSGGSLRGQFF; cdr3_nt: TGTGCCAGCAGTCAAAGCGGGGGCTCCTTGCGGGGGCAGTTCTTC
d_call: TRBD1; clone_size: NA; j_call: TRBJ1-2; v_call: TRBV19; cdr3_aa: CASSTLDRAGYTF; cdr3_nt: TGTGCCAGTAGTACCCTCGACAGGGCTGGCTACACCTTC